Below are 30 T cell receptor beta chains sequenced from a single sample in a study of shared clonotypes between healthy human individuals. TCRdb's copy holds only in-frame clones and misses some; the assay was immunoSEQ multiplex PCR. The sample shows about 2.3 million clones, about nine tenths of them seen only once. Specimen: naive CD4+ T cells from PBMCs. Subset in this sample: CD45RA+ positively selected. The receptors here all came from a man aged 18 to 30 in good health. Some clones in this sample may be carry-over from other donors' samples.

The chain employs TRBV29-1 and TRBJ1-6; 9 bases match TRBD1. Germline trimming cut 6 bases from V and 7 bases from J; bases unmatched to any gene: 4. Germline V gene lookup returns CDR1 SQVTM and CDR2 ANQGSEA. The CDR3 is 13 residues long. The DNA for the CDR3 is TGCAGCGTCCTACAGGGGGCCAATTCACCCCTCCACTTT. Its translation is CSVLQGANSPLHF.

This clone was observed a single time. The CDR3 nucleotides read TGTGCCAGCAGCTTAGCTAGCGGGGGCACAGATACGCAGTATTTT. It encodes CASSLASGGTDTQYF. This chain links TRBV7-7 with TRBJ2-3, with 8 bases fitting TRBD2. The CDR3 has 15 residues. Germline V gene lookup returns CDR1 SSHAT and CDR2 FNYEAQ (reference sequence). The V and J ends lost 0 bases and 1 base, in that order; junction bases with no gene match: 0.

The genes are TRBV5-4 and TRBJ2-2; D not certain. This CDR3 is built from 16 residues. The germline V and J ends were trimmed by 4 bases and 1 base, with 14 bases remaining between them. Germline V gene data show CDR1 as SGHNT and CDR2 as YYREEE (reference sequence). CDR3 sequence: CASSKVASGNTGELFF. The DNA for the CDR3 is TGTGCCAGCAGCAAGGTAGCATCCGGGAACACCGGGGAGCTGTTTTTT.

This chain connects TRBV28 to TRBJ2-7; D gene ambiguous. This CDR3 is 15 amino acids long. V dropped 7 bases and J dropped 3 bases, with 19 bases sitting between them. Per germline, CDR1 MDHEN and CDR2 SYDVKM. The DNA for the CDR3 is TGTGCCAGCACCTTACTTAAAACACGAGTCTACGAGCAGTACTTC. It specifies CASTLLKTRVYEQYF.

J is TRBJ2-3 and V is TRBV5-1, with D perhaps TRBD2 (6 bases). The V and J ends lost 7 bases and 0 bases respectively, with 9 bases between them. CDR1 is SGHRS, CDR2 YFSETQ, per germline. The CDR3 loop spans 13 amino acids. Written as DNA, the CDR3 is TGCGCCAGCCGAGCGGGCAGCACAGATACGCAGTATTTT. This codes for CASRAGSTDTQYF.

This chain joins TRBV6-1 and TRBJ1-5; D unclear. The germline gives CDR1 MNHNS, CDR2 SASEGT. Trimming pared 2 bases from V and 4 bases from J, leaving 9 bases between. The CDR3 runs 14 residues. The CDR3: CASSEQEGNQPQHF. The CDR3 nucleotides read TGTGCCAGCAGTGAACAAGAGGGAAATCAGCCCCAGCATTTT.

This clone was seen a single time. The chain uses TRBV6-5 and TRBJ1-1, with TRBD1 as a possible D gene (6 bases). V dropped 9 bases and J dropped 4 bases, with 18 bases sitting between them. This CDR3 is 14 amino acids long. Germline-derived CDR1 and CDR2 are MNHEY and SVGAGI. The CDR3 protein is CASGGGVLGTEAFF. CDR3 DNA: TGTGCCAGTGGGGGCGGGGTTTTGGGCACTGAAGCTTTCTTT.

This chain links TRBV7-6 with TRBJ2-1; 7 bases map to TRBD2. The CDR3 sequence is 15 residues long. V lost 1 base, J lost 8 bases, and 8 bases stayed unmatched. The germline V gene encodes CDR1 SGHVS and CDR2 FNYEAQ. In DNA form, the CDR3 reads TGTGCCAGCAGCTTAGGGGGGAGGGGTAGCTATGAGCAGTTCTTC. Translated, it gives CASSLGGRGSYEQFF.

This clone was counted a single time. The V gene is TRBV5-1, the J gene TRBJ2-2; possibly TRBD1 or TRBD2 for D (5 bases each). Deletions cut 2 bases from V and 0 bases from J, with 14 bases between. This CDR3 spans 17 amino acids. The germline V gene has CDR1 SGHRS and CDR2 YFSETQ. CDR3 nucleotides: TGCGCCAGCAGCTTAACCGGGACGTCCGCGAACACCGGGGAGCTGTTTTTT. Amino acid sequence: CASSLTGTSANTGELFF.

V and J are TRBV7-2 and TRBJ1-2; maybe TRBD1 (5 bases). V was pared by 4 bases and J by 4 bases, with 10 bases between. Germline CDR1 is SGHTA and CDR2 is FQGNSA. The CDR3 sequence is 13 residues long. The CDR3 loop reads CASSSSGGYGYTF. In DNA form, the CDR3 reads TGTGCCAGCAGCTCCTCTGGGGGCTATGGCTACACCTTC. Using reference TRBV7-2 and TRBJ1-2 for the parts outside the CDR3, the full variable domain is GAGVSQSPSNKVTEKGKDVELRCDPISGHTALYWYRQSLGQGLEFLIYFQGNSAPDKSGLPSDRFSAERTGGSVSTLTIQRTQQEDSAVYLCASSSSGGYGYTFGSGTRLTVV.

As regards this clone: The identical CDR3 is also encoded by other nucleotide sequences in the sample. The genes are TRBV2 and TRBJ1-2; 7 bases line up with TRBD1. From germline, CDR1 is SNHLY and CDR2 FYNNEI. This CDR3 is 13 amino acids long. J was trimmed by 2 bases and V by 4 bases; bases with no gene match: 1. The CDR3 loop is CASSVGQNYGYTF. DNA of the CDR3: TGTGCCAGCAGTGTGGGACAGAACTATGGCTACACCTTC.

The CDR3: CSVVRGNYGYTF. CDR3 DNA sequence: TGCAGCGTTGTTAGGGGGAACTATGGCTACACCTTC. The rearrangement uses TRBV29-1 and TRBJ1-2; weak D call: TRBD1 (6 bases). Germline CDR1 is SQVTM and CDR2 is ANQGSEA. The CDR3 extends over 12 amino acids. The germline V and J ends were trimmed by 4 bases and 2 bases, with 8 bases remaining between them.

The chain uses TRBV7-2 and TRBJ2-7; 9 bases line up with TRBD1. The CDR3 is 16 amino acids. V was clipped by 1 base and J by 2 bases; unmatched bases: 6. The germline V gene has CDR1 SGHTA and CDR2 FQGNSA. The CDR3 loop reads CASSLDRDRDTYEQYF. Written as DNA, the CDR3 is TGTGCCAGCAGCTTAGATAGGGACAGGGATACCTACGAGCAGTACTTC.

The CDR3 DNA reads as TGCGCCAGCAGCCATGTCTCGGGTCTGCTCCAAGAGACCCAGTACTTC. Its translation is CASSHVSGLLQETQYF. This sequence joins TRBV4-1 and TRBJ2-5; D uncertain. From germline, CDR1 is MGHRA and CDR2 YSYEKL. The CDR3 extends over 16 amino acids. With 3 bases removed from V and 1 base from J, the gap between germline ends came to 15 bases.

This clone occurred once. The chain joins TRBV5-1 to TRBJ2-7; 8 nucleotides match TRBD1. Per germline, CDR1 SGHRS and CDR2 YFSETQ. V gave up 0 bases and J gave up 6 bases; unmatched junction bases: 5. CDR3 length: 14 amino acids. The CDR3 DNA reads TGCGCCAGCAGCTTGGAGGGGACAGGAAGCGAGCAGTACTTC. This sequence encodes CASSLEGTGSEQYF.

CDR3 in amino acids: CASSLVAGGGNTIYF. The DNA for the CDR3 is TGCGCCAGCAGCTTGGTCGCAGGGGGTGGAAACACCATATATTTT. V gene TRBV5-1 combines with J gene TRBJ1-3, with 7 bases aligning to TRBD1. Germline-derived CDR1 and CDR2 are SGHRS and YFSETQ. J gave up 3 bases and V 0 bases, and 3 bases lay outside the gene matches. The CDR3 totals 15 residues.

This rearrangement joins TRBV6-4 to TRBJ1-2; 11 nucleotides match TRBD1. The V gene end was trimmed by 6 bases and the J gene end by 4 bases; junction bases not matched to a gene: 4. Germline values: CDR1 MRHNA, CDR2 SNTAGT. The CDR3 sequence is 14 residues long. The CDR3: CASRPGQGVYGYTF. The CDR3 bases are TGTGCCAGCAGACCGGGACAGGGGGTCTATGGCTACACCTTC.

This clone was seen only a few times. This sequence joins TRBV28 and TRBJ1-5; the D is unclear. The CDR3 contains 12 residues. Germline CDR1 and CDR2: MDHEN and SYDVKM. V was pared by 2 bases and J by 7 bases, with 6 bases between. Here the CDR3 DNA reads TGTGCCAGCAGTTTACGGCCCCAGCCCCAGCATTTT. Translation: CASSLRPQPQHF.

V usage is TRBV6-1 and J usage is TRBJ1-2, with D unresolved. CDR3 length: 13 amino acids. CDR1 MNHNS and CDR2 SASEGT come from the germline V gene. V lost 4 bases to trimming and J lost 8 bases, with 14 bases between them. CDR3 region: CASSAVQTVGYTF. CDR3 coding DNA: TGTGCCAGCAGTGCTGTACAGACGGTGGGCTACACCTTC.

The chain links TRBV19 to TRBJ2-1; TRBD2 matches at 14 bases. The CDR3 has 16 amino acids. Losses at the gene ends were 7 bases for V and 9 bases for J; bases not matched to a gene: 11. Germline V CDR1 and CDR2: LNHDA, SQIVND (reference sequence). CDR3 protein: CASMKGLAGGVGEQFF. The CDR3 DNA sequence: TGTGCCAGTATGAAAGGACTAGCGGGAGGTGTAGGTGAGCAGTTCTTC.

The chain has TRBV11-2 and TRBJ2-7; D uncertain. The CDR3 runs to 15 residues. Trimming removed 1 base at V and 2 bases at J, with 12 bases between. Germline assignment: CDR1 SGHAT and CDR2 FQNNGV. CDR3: CASSLGGALTYEQYF. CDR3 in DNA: TGTGCCAGCAGCTTAGGTGGTGCCCTGACCTACGAGCAGTACTTC.

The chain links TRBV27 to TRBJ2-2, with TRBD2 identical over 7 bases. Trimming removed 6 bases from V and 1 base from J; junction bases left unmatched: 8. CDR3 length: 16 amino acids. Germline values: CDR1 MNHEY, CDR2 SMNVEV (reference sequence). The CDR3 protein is CASSPAIAGNTGELFF. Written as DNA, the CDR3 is TGTGCCAGCAGCCCCGCGATAGCGGGGAACACCGGGGAGCTGTTTTTT.

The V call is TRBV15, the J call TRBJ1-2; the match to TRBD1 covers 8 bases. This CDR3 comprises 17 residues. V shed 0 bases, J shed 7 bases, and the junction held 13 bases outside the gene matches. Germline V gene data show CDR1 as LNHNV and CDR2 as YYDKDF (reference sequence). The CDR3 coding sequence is TGTGCCACCAGCAGAGACCCAGGGGGGTATACAGGGGGTGGCTACACCTTC. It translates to CATSRDPGGYTGGGYTF.

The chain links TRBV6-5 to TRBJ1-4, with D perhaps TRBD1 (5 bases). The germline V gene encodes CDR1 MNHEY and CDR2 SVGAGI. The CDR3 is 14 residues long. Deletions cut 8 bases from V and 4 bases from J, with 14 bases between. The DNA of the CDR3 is TGTGCCAGCGGACCGACAGTGTTTAATGAAAAACTGTTTTTT. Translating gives CASGPTVFNEKLFF.

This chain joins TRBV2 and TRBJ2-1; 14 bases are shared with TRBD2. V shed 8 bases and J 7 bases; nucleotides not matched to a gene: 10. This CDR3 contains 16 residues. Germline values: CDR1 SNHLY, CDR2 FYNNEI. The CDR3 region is CASPKTSGRVGNEQFF. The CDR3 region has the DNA TGTGCCAGCCCCAAGACTAGCGGGAGGGTGGGGAATGAGCAGTTCTTC.

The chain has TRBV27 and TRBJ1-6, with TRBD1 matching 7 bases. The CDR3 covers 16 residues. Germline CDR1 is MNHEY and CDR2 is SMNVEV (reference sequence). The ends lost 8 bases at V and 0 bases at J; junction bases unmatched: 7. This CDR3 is CASARQGSSYNSPLHF. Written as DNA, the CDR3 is TGTGCCAGCGCCAGACAGGGAAGCTCCTATAATTCACCCCTCCACTTT.

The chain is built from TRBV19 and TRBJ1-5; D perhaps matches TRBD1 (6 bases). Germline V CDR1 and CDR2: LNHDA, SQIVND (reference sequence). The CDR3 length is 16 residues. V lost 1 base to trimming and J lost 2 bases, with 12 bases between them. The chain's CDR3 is CASSIAPGVRNQPQHF. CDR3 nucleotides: TGTGCCAGTAGTATAGCCCCAGGGGTACGCAATCAGCCCCAGCATTTT.

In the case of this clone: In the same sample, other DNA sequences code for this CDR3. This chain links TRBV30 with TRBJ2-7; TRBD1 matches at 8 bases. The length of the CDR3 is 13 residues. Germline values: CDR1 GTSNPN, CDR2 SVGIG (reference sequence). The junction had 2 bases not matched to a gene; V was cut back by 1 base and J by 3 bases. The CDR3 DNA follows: TGTGCCTGGAGTGCGGACAGGGACTACGAGCAGTACTTC. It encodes CAWSADRDYEQYF.

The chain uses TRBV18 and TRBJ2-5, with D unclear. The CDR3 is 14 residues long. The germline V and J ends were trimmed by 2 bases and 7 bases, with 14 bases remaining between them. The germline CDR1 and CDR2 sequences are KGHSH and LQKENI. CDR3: CASSPTERSGTQYF. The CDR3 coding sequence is TGTGCCAGCTCACCAACCGAGAGGTCCGGGACCCAGTACTTC.

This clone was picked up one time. The CDR3 spells CASSLVVRNEQFF. CDR3 in DNA: TGCGCCAGCAGCTTGGTGGTTCGCAATGAGCAGTTCTTC. This rearrangement joins TRBV5-1 to TRBJ2-1; D unclear. The CDR3 spans 13 residues. V lost 0 bases and J lost 6, with 7 bases in between. The germline CDR1 and CDR2 sequences are SGHRS and YFSETQ.